These T cell receptor beta chains were read from a single sample in a study of human T cells and chemical hapten exposure. TCRdb itself ran the RACE reads through MiXCR, one entry per CDR3 protein. The table shows 95,000 or so distinct CDR3 sequences, with 10% to 13% occurring only once. The sample consisted of whole blood, taken in connection with sensitization to the hapten diphenylcyclopropenone (DPC). These receptors were taken from a man aged 35 to 55 with alopecia areata. Some clones in this sample may be carry-over from other donors' samples. Both conserved end residues are part of each CDR3. A D gene is named only where the DNA matches it firmly. Size tells how often a clone was seen (once, few, many) or the class of an expanded clone, and some rows leave it out.

few	.	TRBV11-3	TRBJ2-6	16	CATRGTWSSGANVLTF	TGTGCCACCCGGGGGACATGGAGCTCTGGGGCCAACGTCCTGACTTTC
few	TRBD2	TRBV7-4	TRBJ2-7	15	CASSPPAGGPDEQYF	TGTGCCAGCAGCCCACCAGCGGGAGGGCCAGACGAGCAGTACTTC
.	TRBD1	TRBV6-1	TRBJ2-1	12	CASRGQGNEQFF	TGTGCCAGCAGGGGACAGGGGAATGAGCAGTTCTTC
few	TRBD2	TRBV7-2	TRBJ2-1	17	CASSFGTSGTIYNEQFF	TGTGCCAGCAGCTTCGGGACTAGCGGGACCATCTACAATGAGCAGTTCTTC
.	.	TRBV20-1	TRBJ2-3	15	CSATLVAADTDTQYF	TGCAGTGCTACCTTAGTAGCCGCAGACACAGATACGCAGTATTTT
.	TRBD2	TRBV18	TRBJ2-4	17	CASSPPSLAGLKNIQYF	TGTGCCAGCTCACCACCATCGCTAGCGGGATTGAAAAACATTCAGTACTTC
few	.	TRBV3-1	TRBJ2-5	14	CASSQAWAGETQYF	TGTGCCAGCAGCCAAGCATGGGCAGGGGAGACCCAGTACTTC
few	TRBD1	TRBV2	TRBJ1-5	15	CASTLGQGGNQPQHF	TGTGCCAGCACTCTCGGACAGGGAGGAAATCAGCCCCAGCATTTT
few	.	TRBV7-2	TRBJ2-3	15	CASSPGLAAPDTQYF	TGTGCCAGCAGCCCCGGTCTTGCCGCGCCAGATACGCAGTATTTT
few	TRBD2	TRBV20-1	TRBJ2-3	17	CSAKRASGRWSTDTQYF	TGCAGTGCTAAGCGGGCTAGCGGGAGATGGTCCACAGATACGCAGTATTTT
.	TRBD1	TRBV6-2/TRBV6-3	TRBJ1-1	15	CASSQDRGQRTEAFF	TGTGCCAGCAGTCAGGACAGGGGGCAGAGGACTGAAGCTTTCTTT
.	TRBD1	TRBV12-3/TRBV12-4	TRBJ1-5	16	CASSLATGQRSQPQHF	TGTGCCAGCAGTTTAGCTACGGGACAGAGAAGTCAGCCCCAGCATTTT
few	.	TRBV20-1	TRBJ2-7	14	CSAKGQGWSYEQYF	TGCAGTGCTAAAGGGCAGGGTTGGTCCTACGAGCAGTACTTC
few	.	TRBV6-1	TRBJ1-5	15	CASSEGGTVGQPQHF	TGTGCCAGCAGTGAAGGAGGAACAGTCGGTCAGCCCCAGCATTTT
few	.	TRBV18	TRBJ1-6	17	CASSPLGRSSYNSPLHF	TGTGCCAGCTCACCACTGGGCAGAAGCTCCTATAATTCACCCCTCCACTTT
few	TRBD2	TRBV6-5	TRBJ2-5	15	CASSYFAGGQETQYF	TGTGCCAGCAGTTACTTTGCGGGAGGGCAAGAGACCCAGTACTTC
many	TRBD1	TRBV5-1	TRBJ2-3	15	CASQRTGLVTDTQYF	TGCGCCAGCCAGCGGACAGGGCTAGTGACAGATACGCAGTATTTT
few	TRBD1	TRBV24-1	TRBJ1-2	13	CAIEGQAGYGYTF	TGTGCCATCGAGGGACAGGCGGGGTATGGCTACACCTTC
few	.	TRBV14	TRBJ2-5	14	CASSQLASGETQYF	TGTGCCAGCAGCCAACTAGCGTCTGGAGAGACCCAGTACTTC
many	.	TRBV7-8	TRBJ1-5	16	CASSPREFYSNQPQHF	TGTGCCAGCAGCCCAAGGGAATTCTATAGCAATCAGCCCCAGCATTTT
few	TRBD1	TRBV20-1	TRBJ2-3	13	CSAPGGRTDTQYF	TGCAGTGCACCAGGGGGCCGGACAGATACGCAGTATTTT
few	.	TRBV7-9	TRBJ2-3	14	CASSLAVGDNTQYF	TGTGCCAGCAGCTTAGCGGTAGGAGACAATACGCAGTATTTT
.	.	TRBV3-1	TRBJ2-7	14	CASSQVRRYYEQYF	TGTGCCAGCAGCCAAGTTAGAAGATACTACGAGCAGTACTTC
few	.	TRBV19	TRBJ1-5	11	CATIVNQPQHF	TGTGCCACTATAGTTAATCAGCCCCAGCATTTT
many	TRBD1	TRBV14	TRBJ2-1	14	CASSQAQGASEQFF	TGTGCCAGCAGCCAAGCACAGGGGGCCAGTGAGCAGTTCTTC
few	.	TRBV20-1	TRBJ2-2	13	CSARELTPGELFF	TGCAGTGCTAGAGAATTAACCCCCGGGGAGCTGTTTTTT
many	.	TRBV7-2	TRBJ2-2	14	CASSSPSVTGELFF	TGTGCCAGCAGCTCCCCTTCGGTCACCGGGGAGCTGTTTTTT
.	.	TRBV6-5	TRBJ2-5	14	CASTQWGVEETQYF	TGTGCCAGCACCCAATGGGGGGTCGAAGAGACCCAGTACTTC
.	TRBD2	TRBV19	TRBJ2-5	14	CASSIKSGGETQYF	TGTGCCAGTAGTATCAAATCGGGAGGAGAGACCCAGTACTTC
.	.	TRBV20-1	TRBJ1-2	11	CSAGPNYGYTF	TGCAGTGCTGGTCCCAACTATGGCTACACCTTC
few	TRBD2	TRBV29-1	TRBJ2-1	18	CSVGSGGRAFGTNGEQFF	TGCAGCGTTGGAAGTGGAGGGAGGGCCTTTGGTACCAATGGAGAGCAGTTCTTC
few	.	TRBV18	TRBJ2-3	16	CASSPLNGGYTDTQYF	TGTGCCAGCTCACCACTCAACGGCGGATACACAGATACGCAGTATTTT
.	.	TRBV12-3/TRBV12-4	TRBJ2-1	17	CASTPLGVLSSYNEQFF	TGTGCCAGCACTCCCTTGGGTGTATTGAGCTCCTACAATGAGCAGTTCTTC
few	TRBD1	TRBV6-5	TRBJ1-4	14	CASSRRGGKEKLFF	TGTGCCAGCAGCCGCAGGGGGGGTAAAGAAAAACTGTTTTTT
.	TRBD2	TRBV6-6	TRBJ2-3	20	CASSFGIFGTSGSKADTQYF	TGTGCCAGCAGTTTTGGGATATTTGGGACTAGCGGGAGTAAAGCAGATACGCAGTATTTT
many	.	TRBV19	TRBJ1-5	14	CASSTRTVNQPQHF	TGTGCCAGTAGTACTCGGACAGTCAATCAGCCCCAGCATTTT
.	.	TRBV5-6	TRBJ1-2	14	CASSLGQGYYGYTF	TGTGCCAGCAGCTTGGGGCAGGGGTACTATGGCTACACCTTC